This TCR beta chain was profiled in a study of blood T cell repertoires in COVID-19. Per the authors' pipeline: Quantification of nucleated cells was approximated via reference gene primer amplification. TCRdb's copy holds only in-frame clones and misses some; the assay was immunoSEQ multiplex PCR. V and J calls plus clone size are reproduced from that table; the DNA served to infer D and trimming. Of about 69,000 clones listed, approximately 86% were seen once; the top ten hold 16%. This CDR3 contains 13 residues. Per germline, CDR1 SGHRS and CDR2 YFSETQ. The V gene lost 0 bases and the J gene lost 5 bases, with 7 bases spanning the gap.

This clonotype originated in a man in his forties or fifties with COVID-19, enrolled during active disease. V usage is TRBV5-1 and J usage is TRBJ2-3; D gene unclear. Sequencing was carried out using peripheral blood. CDR3 loop: CASSLAVVDTQYF. Written as DNA, the CDR3 is TGCGCCAGCAGCTTGGCCGTAGTAGATACGCAGTATTTT.